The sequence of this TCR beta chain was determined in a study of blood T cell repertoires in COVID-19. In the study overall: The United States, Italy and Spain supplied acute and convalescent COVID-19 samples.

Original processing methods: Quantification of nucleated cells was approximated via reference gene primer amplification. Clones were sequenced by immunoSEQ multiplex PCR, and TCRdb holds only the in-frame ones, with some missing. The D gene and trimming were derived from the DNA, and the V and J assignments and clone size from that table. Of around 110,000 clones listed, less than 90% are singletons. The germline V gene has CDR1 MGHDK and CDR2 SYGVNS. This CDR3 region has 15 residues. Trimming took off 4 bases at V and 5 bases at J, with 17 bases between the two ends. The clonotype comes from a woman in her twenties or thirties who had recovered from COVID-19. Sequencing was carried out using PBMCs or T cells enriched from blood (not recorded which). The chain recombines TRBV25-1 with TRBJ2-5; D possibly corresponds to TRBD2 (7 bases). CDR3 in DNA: TGTGCCAGCAGTGGGGGAACACAGGGAGGGGAGACCCAGTACTTC. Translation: CASSGGTQGGETQYF.